Each of the 25 T cell receptor beta chains below was sequenced from the same sample in a study of T cells after yellow fever vaccination. Via MiXCR, TCRdb re-called the 5' RACE reads, giving one row per CDR3 protein. The sample includes over 200,000 distinct CDR3 sequences, roughly 6.8% seen only once; the top ten take about 1%. Sequenced material: CD4+ T cells sorted from PBMCs, taken on the day of the yellow fever booster vaccination. The receptors were sampled from a man younger than 40 who received the YFV17D yellow fever vaccine.

This clonotype occurred many times. V usage is TRBV7-9 and J usage is TRBJ2-3; 9 bases line up with TRBD1. The CDR3 length is 15 residues. The germline CDR1 and CDR2 sequences are SEHNR and FQNEAQ (reference sequence). J gave up 2 bases and V 7 bases, and 7 bases lay outside the gene matches. CDR3 sequence: CASTQDRGFTDTQYF. CDR3 in DNA: TGTGCCAGCACGCAGGACAGGGGCTTCACAGATACGCAGTATTTT.

The chain has TRBV7-9 and TRBJ2-7; 7 positions match TRBD1. The CDR3 totals 14 residues. The germline V gene encodes CDR1 SEHNR and CDR2 FQNEAQ (reference sequence). J was trimmed by 2 bases and V by 4 bases; bases with no gene match: 5. The CDR3 coding sequence is TGTGCCAGCAGCTCCCGGGACAGTGCCTACGAGCAGTACTTC. This sequence encodes CASSSRDSAYEQYF.

V usage is TRBV5-1 and J usage is TRBJ1-2; 8 bases match TRBD1. CDR1 is SGHRS, CDR2 YFSETQ, per germline. V was pared by 4 bases and J by 8 bases, with 7 bases of the junction left unmatched. This CDR3 has 13 residues. In DNA, the CDR3 is TGCGCCAGCAGCCCGGACAGGGTATCCGGCTACACCTTC. Its protein product is CASSPDRVSGYTF.

The chain joins TRBV15 to TRBJ2-5; maybe TRBD2 (5 bases). In germline, CDR1 is LNHNV, CDR2 YYDKDF (reference sequence). The CDR3 is 14 amino acids. Trimming shortened V by 1 base and J by 5 bases, and 11 bases separated the two germline ends. CDR3 DNA sequence: TGTGCCACCAGCAGAGTCGGAGGCGGGGAGACCCAGTACTTC. As protein: CATSRVGGGETQYF.

Many counts were recorded for this clonotype. This chain connects TRBV5-1 to TRBJ1-2, with D perhaps matching TRBD1 (6 bases). The CDR3 loop spans 16 amino acids. Germline V gene data show CDR1 as SGHRS and CDR2 as YFSETQ. The V and J ends lost 0 bases and 3 bases respectively, with 15 bases between them. In nucleotides, the CDR3 is TGCGCCAGCAGCTTGGGACCCAGTAGGGGGGACTATGGCTACACCTTC. Its translation is CASSLGPSRGDYGYTF. The whole variable domain, filled in from reference TRBV5-1 and TRBJ1-2, reads KAGVTQTPRYLIKTRGQQVTLSCSPISGHRSVSWYQQTPGQGLQFLFEYFSETQRNKGNFPGRFSGRQFSNSRSEMNVSTLELGDSALYLCASSLGPSRGDYGYTFGSGTRLTVV.

This clonotype came up a few times. The gene calls are TRBV10-3 and TRBJ2-7, with a possible D match to TRBD2 (6 bases). This CDR3 comprises 15 residues. Germline CDR1 reads ENHRY; CDR2 reads SYGVKD. V was pared by 5 bases and J by 1 base, with 15 bases between. This CDR3 is CAISPGRGTSYEQYF. CDR3 bases: TGTGCCATCAGTCCGGGACGGGGGACGTCCTACGAGCAGTACTTC.

This clonotype was seen a few times. This sequence joins TRBV15 and TRBJ2-3; D possibly corresponds to TRBD2 (5 bases). Trimming pared 3 bases from V and 5 bases from J, leaving 12 bases between. The germline V gene encodes CDR1 LNHNV and CDR2 YYDKDF (reference sequence). CDR3 length equals 14 residues. The CDR3 bases are TGTGCCACCAGCAGGGGGAGAAGGGAAGATACGCAGTATTTT. This gives the protein CATSRGRREDTQYF. The complete variable domain, with remaining parts taken from reference TRBV15 and TRBJ2-3, reads DAMVIQNPRYQVTQFGKPVTLSCSQTLNHNVMYWYQQKSSQAPKLLFHYYDKDFNNEADTPDNFQSRRPNTSFCFLDIRSPGLGDTAMYLCATSRGRREDTQYFGPGTRLTVL.

This clonotype was observed at least ten times. The chain is built from TRBV9 and TRBJ1-2; 7 nucleotides align to TRBD1. Losses at the gene ends were 3 bases for V and 8 bases for J; bases not matched to a gene: 4. Germline V lookup: CDR1 SGDLS, CDR2 YYNGEE. This CDR3 has 12 amino acids. Here the CDR3 reads CASSGGQEGYTF. CDR3 nucleotides: TGTGCCAGCAGCGGTGGACAGGAGGGCTACACCTTC.

V is TRBV29-1 and J is TRBJ2-2, with D unresolved. This CDR3 has 13 residues. V was shortened by 4 bases and J by 6 bases, with 12 bases between the two germline ends. The germline V gene has CDR1 SQVTM and CDR2 ANQGSEA. Written as DNA, the CDR3 is TGCAGCGTTGGTTCGTTAGGAGCCGGGGAGCTGTTTTTT. As protein: CSVGSLGAGELFF.

This clonotype was counted many times. The chain joins TRBV25-1 to TRBJ2-5, with D possibly matching TRBD2 (6 bases). V lost 6 bases to trimming and J lost 5 bases, with 16 bases between them. Germline V gene sequence: CDR1 MGHDK, CDR2 SYGVNS. CDR3 size: 14 residues. CDR3 amino acids: CASSPRREKETQYF. The CDR3 DNA reads TGTGCCAGCAGCCCTCGACGGGAGAAGGAGACCCAGTACTTC.

The chain has TRBV18 and TRBJ2-1, with 8 bases fitting TRBD2. CDR3 length: 17 amino acids. V trimming: 6 bases; J trimming: 7 bases; junction bases outside the gene matches: 17. Germline V gene data show CDR1 as KGHSH and CDR2 as LQKENI. Written as DNA, the CDR3 is TGTGCCAGCTCCTCAAGGCGGGAGGCCCTAGGTAAGAATGAGCAGTTCTTC. Its translation is CASSSRREALGKNEQFF.

The CDR3 sequence is CASSQVGFYGYTF. The CDR3 nucleotides read TGTGCCAGCAGTCAAGTGGGTTTCTATGGCTACACCTTC. This chain joins TRBV12-3 or TRBV12-4 and TRBJ1-2; D is ambiguous. This CDR3 comprises 13 residues. V lost 5 bases, J lost 4 bases, and 11 bases lay in between.

In its sample, this clonotype was seen many times. The gene calls are TRBV15 and TRBJ2-3; D is ambiguous. CDR1 is LNHNV and CDR2 is YYDKDF in the germline V gene (reference sequence). CDR3 size: 16 residues. V shed 4 bases and J shed 2 bases, with 16 bases lying between them. The CDR3 is CATSIPTLGITDTQYF. Here the CDR3 DNA reads TGTGCCACCAGCATCCCCACACTTGGTATCACAGATACGCAGTATTTT.

This clonotype occurred a few times. The chain uses TRBV28 and TRBJ2-5; D is unclear. The ends were cut back, 5 bases at V and 12 bases at J, with 22 bases in the middle. CDR1 and CDR2 (germline): MDHEN, SYDVKM. The CDR3 runs 14 residues. As DNA, the CDR3 is TGTGCCAGCAGTCCACCGATTGCAGGCCGACTTGAGTACTTC. Amino acids: CASSPPIAGRLEYF. Supplemented by reference TRBV28 and TRBJ2-5, the full variable domain reads DVKVTQSSRYLVKRTGEKVFLECVQDMDHENMFWYRQDPGLGLRLIYFSYDVKMKEKGDIPEGYSVSREKKERFSLILESASTNQTSMYLCASSPPIAGRLEYFGPGTRLLVL.

This clonotype was recorded only once. J is TRBJ1-6 and V is TRBV20-1; TRBD1 is a possible D gene (6 bases). Trimming removed 6 bases from V and 9 bases from J, with 15 bases in between. The CDR3 is 13 amino acids. Looked up from germline, CDR1 is DFQATT and CDR2 is SNEGSKA (reference sequence). CDR3 residues: CSALDRPASPLHF. CDR3 nucleotides: TGCAGTGCCCTCGACAGGCCGGCTTCACCCCTCCACTTT.

The chain couples TRBV30 to TRBJ2-7, with D hard to call. The CDR3 contains 12 residues. CDR1 and CDR2 (germline): GTSNPN, SVGIG (reference sequence). V gave up 2 bases and J gave up 0 bases, with 5 bases separating them. Here the CDR3 DNA reads TGTGCCTGGAGTAAGCACTCCTACGAGCAGTACTTC. It translates to CAWSKHSYEQYF.

This clonotype was detected ten times or more. The chain has TRBV12-3 or TRBV12-4 and TRBJ2-1; D gene ambiguous. The ends were cut back, 1 base at V and 7 bases at J, with 11 bases in the middle. The CDR3 is 14 residues long. DNA for the CDR3: TGTGCCAGCAGTTTAGTTGCTAGTCCGAATGAGCAGTTCTTC. Translation: CASSLVASPNEQFF.

This clonotype has only a few counts. The gene calls are TRBV12-3 or TRBV12-4 and TRBJ2-7, with 13 bases identical to TRBD2. The CDR3 consists of 16 residues. Germline trimming cut 2 bases from V and 4 bases from J; bases unmatched to any gene: 5. The CDR3: CASSLSTSGRGYEQYF. The CDR3 DNA sequence: TGTGCCAGCAGTTTATCTACTAGCGGGAGGGGGTACGAGCAGTACTTC.

V is TRBV23-1 and J is TRBJ2-7, with TRBD2 as a possible D gene (6 bases). TRBV23-1 is an open reading frame whose function is uncertain. This CDR3 has 17 residues. Trimming took 5 bases from V and 4 from J, leaving 24 bases between them. The CDR3 sequence is CASSLVVPTGTSYEQYF. For the CDR3, the DNA is TGCGCCAGCAGTTTAGTAGTACCAACCGGGACTTCATACGAGCAGTACTTC.

This clonotype was observed a handful of times. V and J are TRBV20-1 and TRBJ2-1; no firm D call. The V end lost 5 bases, the J end lost 2 bases, and 13 bases lay between the germline ends. Looked up from germline, CDR1 is DFQATT and CDR2 is SNEGSKA (reference sequence). CDR3 length equals 14 residues. The CDR3 nucleotides read TGCAGTGCTCCGGACCAGCCGCCCTACAATGAGCAGTTCTTC. It translates to CSAPDQPPYNEQFF.

The table lists this clonotype with many counts. The rearrangement joins TRBV18 to TRBJ1-1, with unresolved D. CDR3 length: 13 amino acids. The V end was cut by 2 bases, the J end by 4 bases, with 8 bases between. Germline loops: CDR1 KGHSH, CDR2 LQKENI. The DNA of the CDR3 is TGTGCCAGCTCACCAAACGGGTTCACTGAAGCTTTCTTT. Amino acid sequence: CASSPNGFTEAFF.

This clonotype was detected ten times or more. V and J are TRBV28 and TRBJ1-5, with no clear D. Trimming left V 6 bases short and J 7 bases short, with 13 bases between. This CDR3 is built from 13 residues. Germline V gene sequence: CDR1 MDHEN, CDR2 SYDVKM. The CDR3 loop is CASSLQGGQPQHF. The CDR3 DNA is TGTGCCAGCAGCCTCCAAGGTGGGCAGCCCCAGCATTTT.

This clonotype has a handful of counts. The genes are TRBV2 and TRBJ1-6; no clear D gene. The germline V gene has CDR1 SNHLY and CDR2 FYNNEI. CDR3 length equals 16 residues. Deletions cut 1 base from V and 0 bases from J, with 7 bases between. CDR3 amino acids: CASSEGQSSYNSPLHF. CDR3 in DNA: TGTGCCAGCAGTGAAGGGCAGAGCTCCTATAATTCACCCCTCCACTTT.

This clonotype was observed a handful of times. This chain links TRBV6-6 with TRBJ2-1; D remains unclear. V was cut by 6 bases and J by 5 bases, with 11 bases left in between. CDR1 and CDR2 from the germline V gene are MNHNY and SVGAGI (reference sequence). The length of the CDR3 is 13 residues. DNA for the CDR3: TGTGCCAGCAGCAACCACATGGACAATGAGCAGTTCTTC. Translated, it gives CASSNHMDNEQFF.

The CDR3 DNA follows: TGTGCCAGCAGTACCCTAGCGGGAAAGGGAGTAGATACGCAGTATTTT. Translation: CASSTLAGKGVDTQYF. This rearrangement joins TRBV6-1 to TRBJ2-3, with TRBD2 matching over 9 bases. The CDR3 is 16 residues long. Germline loops: CDR1 MNHNS, CDR2 SASEGT. V lost 5 bases, J lost 5 bases, and 11 bases stayed unmatched.